The rows below give T cell receptor beta chains drawn from one sample of a study of blood T cell repertoires in COVID-19. Clones were read by immunoSEQ multiplex PCR, and TCRdb kept only the in-frame ones, dropping some. The sample holds approximately 150,000 clones; approximately 89% are singletons and the top ten take 1.5% to 2%. The specimen sequenced was peripheral blood. These TCRs come from a human donor in a cohort sampled during active COVID-19. Both conserved end residues are part of each CDR3. A D gene is named only where the DNA matches it firmly. The size field is filled for only some rows; it gives once, few, many or a size class.

D gene,clone size,J gene,V gene,CDR3 protein,CDR3 DNA
NA,NA,TRBJ1-4,TRBV18,CASSLRGGHNEKLFF,TGTGCCAGCTCCCTCCGGGGGGGCCATAATGAAAAACTGTTTTTT
NA,NA,TRBJ1-3,TRBV14,CASSQRYSGNTIYF,TGTGCCAGCAGCCAACGGTACTCTGGAAACACCATATATTTT
TRBD2,NA,TRBJ2-3,TRBV3-1/TRBV3-2,CASSQATISGGSTDTQYF,TGTGCCAGCAGCCAAGCTACGATCAGCGGGGGTAGCACAGATACGCAGTATTTT
TRBD1,once,TRBJ1-5,TRBV28,CATHRGLGPQHF,TGTGCCACCCACAGGGGGCTAGGGCCCCAGCATTTT
NA,NA,TRBJ1-2,TRBV5-6,CASSLGVIYGYTF,TGTGCCAGCAGCTTGGGAGTTATCTATGGCTACACCTTC
NA,NA,TRBJ2-5,TRBV5-1,CASSLGSGYETQYF,TGCGCCAGCAGCTTGGGTTCAGGGTACGAGACCCAGTACTTC
TRBD1,NA,TRBJ2-1,TRBV9,CASSVRDSVFNEQFF,TGTGCCAGCAGCGTTCGGGACAGCGTATTCAATGAGCAGTTCTTC
NA,NA,TRBJ2-7,TRBV5-1,CASSLRDTYYEQYF,TGCGCCAGCAGCTTGAGGGACACCTACTACGAGCAGTACTTC
TRBD1,NA,TRBJ1-1,TRBV9,CASSVGPGGVGTEAFF,TGTGCCAGCAGCGTAGGGCCAGGGGGCGTAGGAACTGAAGCTTTCTTT
TRBD2,once,TRBJ2-3,TRBV5-1,CASSVGLAGGLADTQYF,TGCGCCAGCAGCGTTGGACTAGCGGGGGGGCTCGCAGATACGCAGTATTTT
TRBD1,NA,TRBJ2-4,TRBV7-3,CASSRGQGENIQYF,TGTGCCAGCAGCCGTGGACAGGGCGAAAACATTCAGTACTTC
NA,NA,TRBJ1-1,TRBV5-1,CASSTSRNTEAFF,TGCGCCAGCAGCACCTCGAGGAACACTGAAGCTTTCTTT
NA,once,TRBJ1-4,TRBV19,CASSGDRPEKLFF,TGTGCCAGTAGTGGTGACAGACCTGAAAAACTGTTTTTT
NA,NA,TRBJ1-1,TRBV7-9,CASSSGQVNTEAFF,TGTGCCAGCAGCTCGGGACAAGTGAACACTGAAGCTTTCTTT
TRBD1,NA,TRBJ1-1,TRBV5-8,CASRPRGRLAFF,TGTGCCAGCAGGCCCAGGGGGCGATTGGCTTTCTTT
TRBD1,NA,TRBJ1-6,TRBV19,CASRAGGSPLHF,TGTGCCAGTAGAGCAGGGGGGTCACCCCTCCACTTT
NA,NA,TRBJ2-7,TRBV6-2/TRBV6-3,CASSYGGARWEEQYF,TGTGCCAGCAGTTACGGGGGGGCTCGCTGGGAAGAGCAGTACTTC
TRBD1,NA,TRBJ1-4,TRBV29-1,CSVGGQGAEKLFF,TGCAGCGTTGGGGGACAGGGGGCTGAAAAACTGTTTTTT
TRBD1,NA,TRBJ1-2,TRBV5-1,CASSLEQGAYGYTF,TGCGCCAGCAGCTTGGAGCAGGGGGCCTATGGCTACACCTTC
TRBD1,NA,TRBJ1-2,TRBV4-1,CASSPGQGQYGYTF,TGCGCCAGCAGCCCTGGACAGGGGCAATATGGCTACACCTTC
NA,NA,TRBJ1-1,TRBV28,CASSLRSGGLNTEAFF,TGTGCCAGCAGTTTAAGGAGTGGAGGGCTGAACACTGAAGCTTTCTTT
NA,NA,TRBJ2-7,TRBV9,CASSAPPGYEQYF,TGTGCCAGCAGCGCCCCTCCAGGGTACGAGCAGTACTTC
TRBD1,NA,TRBJ1-1,TRBV4-2,CASSQDRDRGAFF,TGTGCCAGCAGCCAAGATCGTGACAGGGGAGCTTTCTTT
NA,once,TRBJ1-1,TRBV6-5,CASSLTRYTEAFF,TGTGCCAGCAGCTTGACAAGGTACACTGAAGCTTTCTTT
NA,NA,TRBJ1-1,TRBV11-2,CASSLSGRQGNTEAFF,TGTGCCAGCAGCTTAAGTGGACGGCAGGGGAACACTGAAGCTTTCTTT
NA,NA,TRBJ2-3,TRBV7-9,CASSLTGMGRTQYF,TGTGCCAGCAGCTTAACAGGGATGGGTAGGACGCAGTATTTT
NA,NA,TRBJ1-1,TRBV19,CASSIGPARPWDTEAFF,TGTGCCAGTAGTATAGGCCCCGCGAGGCCATGGGACACTGAAGCTTTCTTT
NA,NA,TRBJ1-6,TRBV2,CASSPDRQYNSPLHF,TGTGCCAGCAGTCCCGACAGACAGTATAATTCACCCCTCCACTTT
NA,few,TRBJ1-6,TRBV5-1,CASSLGTATLTYNSPLHF,TGCGCCAGCAGCTTGGGGACAGCCACTTTGACCTATAATTCACCCCTCCACTTT
NA,NA,TRBJ2-1,TRBV11-1,CASSLLARNEQFF,TGTGCCAGCAGCTTACTAGCCCGCAATGAGCAGTTCTTC
NA,NA,TRBJ1-1,TRBV7-6,CASSLVSGTEAFF,TGTGCCAGCAGCTTAGTGAGTGGCACTGAAGCTTTCTTT
NA,NA,TRBJ2-7,TRBV18,CASSPQGGSSYEQYF,TGTGCCAGCTCACCCCAGGGCGGAAGCTCCTACGAGCAGTACTTC
NA,NA,TRBJ1-6,TRBV6-5,CASKPHDSRSSPLHF,TGTGCCAGCAAGCCTCATGACAGTCGCAGTTCACCCCTCCACTTT
TRBD1,NA,TRBJ2-3,TRBV20-1,CSASFGQGATDTQYF,TGCAGTGCTAGTTTCGGACAGGGGGCCACAGATACGCAGTATTTT
TRBD1,few,TRBJ2-4,TRBV25-1,CASSEYFGTDKNIQYF,TGTGCCAGCAGTGAATATTTTGGGACAGATAAAAACATTCAGTACTTC
TRBD1,NA,TRBJ1-1,TRBV19,CASSRLSGDRGLGTEAFF,TGTGCCAGTAGCCGATTGTCCGGGGACAGGGGGCTTGGAACTGAAGCTTTCTTT
NA,NA,TRBJ1-3,TRBV5-5,CASSLEAVSGNTIYF,TGTGCCAGCAGCTTGGAGGCGGTCTCTGGAAACACCATATATTTT
NA,NA,TRBJ1-1,TRBV24-1,CATSDPRRGNTEAFF,TGTGCCACCAGTGATCCTAGGCGGGGGAACACTGAAGCTTTCTTT
NA,NA,TRBJ2-2,TRBV28,CASSLFRQTGELFF,TGTGCCAGCAGTTTATTCAGACAGACCGGGGAGCTGTTTTTT
NA,once,TRBJ2-1,TRBV11-2,CASSLRTTEQFF,TGTGCCAGCAGCTTACGGACTACCGAACAGTTCTTC
NA,once,TRBJ1-5,TRBV2,CASSESLGWDQPQHF,TGTGCCAGCAGTGAATCCCTAGGTTGGGATCAGCCCCAGCATTTT
TRBD1,NA,TRBJ2-7,TRBV10-1,CASRPPGRTGGPYEQYF,TGCGCCAGCAGGCCCCCAGGGCGGACAGGGGGCCCCTACGAGCAGTACTTC
TRBD2,NA,TRBJ2-1,TRBV19,CASSIDSGGSYNEQFF,TGTGCCAGTAGTATAGATAGCGGGGGCTCCTACAATGAGCAGTTCTTC
TRBD1,NA,TRBJ1-6,TRBV7-3,CASSLTQGGYNSPLHF,TGTGCCAGCAGCTTAACGCAGGGGGGATATAATTCACCCCTCCACTTT